Listed below are T cell receptor beta chains from one sample, sequenced in a study of T cell clones after liver transplantation. TCRdb keeps only in-frame clones here, not all; method: immunoSEQ multiplex PCR. This table has tens of thousands of clones, 70% to 80% appearing once. The sample consisted of CD4+ T cells from blood, taken at the approximately 15-month timepoint. These receptor sequences come from a human patient who received a liver transplant. Some T cells may trace back to the graft donor. Each CDR3 is given with its conserved first and last residue. The D gene is left open where the match is weak. Size is omitted from some rows. Given values are once, few, many or a class for expanded clones.

j_gene: TRBJ2-5; v_gene: TRBV29-1; d_gene: NA; abundance: NA; CDR3aa: CSVVRGSGQETQYF; CDR3nt: TGCAGCGTTGTACGGGGCTCGGGGCAAGAGACCCAGTACTTC
j_gene: TRBJ2-7; v_gene: TRBV28; d_gene: NA; abundance: NA; CDR3aa: CASRTVGGEPWEQYF; CDR3nt: TGTGCCAGCAGAACGGTGGGCGGGGAGCCGTGGGAGCAGTACTTC
j_gene: TRBJ2-3; v_gene: TRBV14; d_gene: TRBD2; abundance: NA; CDR3aa: CASSHIIAGVGTDTQYF; CDR3nt: TGTGCCAGCAGCCATATAATAGCGGGAGTCGGCACAGATACGCAGTATTTT
j_gene: TRBJ2-5; v_gene: TRBV29-1; d_gene: NA; abundance: NA; CDR3aa: CSVARDNQETQYF; CDR3nt: TGCAGCGTAGCCCGGGACAACCAAGAGACCCAGTACTTC
j_gene: TRBJ1-5; v_gene: TRBV19; d_gene: NA; abundance: NA; CDR3aa: CASSIVQGPQHF; CDR3nt: TGTGCCAGTAGTATCGTACAGGGGCCCCAGCATTTT
j_gene: TRBJ1-2; v_gene: TRBV7-2; d_gene: NA; abundance: NA; CDR3aa: CASSLGRFLQGMSGYTF; CDR3nt: TGTGCCAGCAGCCTCGGGAGGTTTTTGCAGGGGATGAGTGGCTACACCTTC
j_gene: TRBJ2-1; v_gene: TRBV20-1; d_gene: TRBD1; abundance: few; CDR3aa: CRGTGGNEQFF; CDR3nt: TGCAGAGGGACAGGGGGCAATGAGCAGTTCTTC
j_gene: TRBJ1-2; v_gene: TRBV28; d_gene: TRBD1; abundance: few; CDR3aa: CASSTPGTANYGYTF; CDR3nt: TGTGCCAGCAGTACCCCGGGGACAGCTAACTATGGCTACACCTTC
j_gene: TRBJ2-5; v_gene: TRBV7-2; d_gene: NA; abundance: NA; CDR3aa: CASSLEDFSERPQETQYF; CDR3nt: TGTGCCAGCAGCTTAGAGGATTTTAGCGAGAGGCCTCAAGAGACCCAGTACTTC
j_gene: TRBJ1-6; v_gene: TRBV7-9; d_gene: TRBD1; abundance: few; CDR3aa: CASIKSGGVDSPLHF; CDR3nt: TGTGCCAGCATCAAATCAGGGGGAGTGGATTCACCCCTCCACTTT
j_gene: TRBJ2-3; v_gene: TRBV7-7; d_gene: NA; abundance: many; CDR3aa: CASTPLGPDTQYF; CDR3nt: TGTGCTAGCACCCCTCTGGGCCCAGATACGCAGTATTTT
j_gene: TRBJ1-4; v_gene: TRBV2; d_gene: NA; abundance: NA; CDR3aa: CASSEAEKLFF; CDR3nt: TGTGCCAGCAGTGAAGCGGAAAAACTGTTTTTT
j_gene: TRBJ2-5; v_gene: TRBV6-6; d_gene: NA; abundance: NA; CDR3aa: CASRVAGQLQETQYF; CDR3nt: TGTGCCAGCAGAGTCGCTGGACAGTTACAAGAGACCCAGTACTTC
j_gene: TRBJ2-1; v_gene: TRBV6-5; d_gene: NA; abundance: NA; CDR3aa: CASRSGGSYNEQFF; CDR3nt: TGTGCCAGCAGGTCCGGGGGCTCCTACAATGAGCAGTTCTTC
j_gene: TRBJ2-1; v_gene: TRBV9; d_gene: NA; abundance: NA; CDR3aa: CASSAGTYNEQFF; CDR3nt: TGTGCCAGCAGCGCCGGGACCTACAATGAGCAGTTCTTC
j_gene: TRBJ2-3; v_gene: TRBV10-3; d_gene: NA; abundance: NA; CDR3aa: CATTQGSFSTDTQYF; CDR3nt: TGTGCCACGACTCAGGGGTCGTTTAGCACAGATACGCAGTATTTT
j_gene: TRBJ2-5; v_gene: TRBV6-1; d_gene: TRBD2; abundance: NA; CDR3aa: CASRPLAGSRETQYF; CDR3nt: TGTGCCAGCAGGCCACTAGCGGGGAGCCGAGAGACCCAGTACTTC
j_gene: TRBJ2-3; v_gene: TRBV4-3; d_gene: NA; abundance: NA; CDR3aa: CASSRGTPDTQYF; CDR3nt: TGCGCCAGCAGCCGAGGGACCCCAGATACGCAGTATTTT
j_gene: TRBJ1-1; v_gene: TRBV25-1; d_gene: TRBD1; abundance: NA; CDR3aa: CASSDPGTGDTEAFF; CDR3nt: TGTGCCAGCAGTGACCCCGGGACAGGGGACACTGAAGCTTTCTTT
j_gene: TRBJ1-6; v_gene: TRBV11-2; d_gene: NA; abundance: NA; CDR3aa: CASRLGGGPGSPLHF; CDR3nt: TGTGCCAGCAGATTGGGTGGGGGACCGGGCTCACCCCTCCACTTT
j_gene: TRBJ2-5; v_gene: TRBV19; d_gene: TRBD2; abundance: NA; CDR3aa: CASSDPSGLAGRETQYF; CDR3nt: TGTGCCAGTAGTGACCCCTCGGGACTAGCGGGCCGAGAGACCCAGTACTTC
j_gene: TRBJ2-1; v_gene: TRBV4-3; d_gene: TRBD1; abundance: NA; CDR3aa: CASSQDPTGKYNEQFF; CDR3nt: TGCGCCAGCAGCCAAGATCCGACAGGGAAGTACAATGAGCAGTTCTTC
j_gene: TRBJ1-2; v_gene: TRBV28; d_gene: TRBD1; abundance: few; CDR3aa: CASSLGQGGYGYTF; CDR3nt: TGTGCCAGCAGTTTGGGACAGGGGGGATATGGCTACACCTTC
j_gene: TRBJ1-2; v_gene: TRBV6-5; d_gene: TRBD1; abundance: NA; CDR3aa: CASSLQGAGGYTF; CDR3nt: TGTGCCAGCAGCCTTCAGGGGGCCGGTGGCTACACCTTC
j_gene: TRBJ1-2; v_gene: TRBV6-5; d_gene: NA; abundance: NA; CDR3aa: CASSTPKGGYTF; CDR3nt: TGTGCCAGCAGTACTCCGAAGGGGGGCTACACCTTC
j_gene: TRBJ2-5; v_gene: TRBV28; d_gene: TRBD1; abundance: NA; CDR3aa: CASTRGQAETQYF; CDR3nt: TGTGCCAGCACCAGAGGACAGGCGGAGACCCAGTACTTC
j_gene: TRBJ1-1; v_gene: TRBV30; d_gene: TRBD1; abundance: few; CDR3aa: CAWSRDSEAFF; CDR3nt: TGTGCCTGGAGTCGGGACAGTGAAGCTTTCTTT
j_gene: TRBJ2-5; v_gene: TRBV18; d_gene: NA; abundance: NA; CDR3aa: CASSVGETQYF; CDR3nt: TGTGCCAGCTCCGTGGGGGAGACCCAGTACTTC
j_gene: TRBJ2-5; v_gene: TRBV7-9; d_gene: TRBD2; abundance: NA; CDR3aa: CASSSQLAGGQETQYF; CDR3nt: TGTGCCAGCAGCTCCCAGCTAGCGGGGGGCCAAGAGACCCAGTACTTC
j_gene: TRBJ1-5; v_gene: TRBV30; d_gene: TRBD1; abundance: NA; CDR3aa: CAWSGTGNQPQHF; CDR3nt: TGTGCCTGGAGTGGGACAGGGAATCAGCCCCAGCATTTT
j_gene: TRBJ1-1; v_gene: TRBV19; d_gene: NA; abundance: many; CDR3aa: CASSIGGYGENGAGDTEAFF; CDR3nt: TGTGCCAGTAGTATAGGTGGGTACGGGGAGAACGGTGCGGGGGACACTGAAGCTTTCTTT
j_gene: TRBJ2-2; v_gene: TRBV10-1; d_gene: NA; abundance: NA; CDR3aa: CASSDPRGPGELFF; CDR3nt: TGCGCCAGCAGTGACCCCAGGGGTCCCGGGGAGCTGTTTTTT
j_gene: TRBJ1-3; v_gene: TRBV6-4; d_gene: NA; abundance: NA; CDR3aa: CASRDSGNTIYF; CDR3nt: TGTGCCAGTCGGGACTCTGGAAACACCATATATTTT
j_gene: TRBJ2-5; v_gene: TRBV18; d_gene: NA; abundance: NA; CDR3aa: CASSNGHGEGETQYF; CDR3nt: TGTGCCAGCTCAAACGGACACGGAGAAGGGGAGACCCAGTACTTC
j_gene: TRBJ1-4; v_gene: TRBV28; d_gene: NA; abundance: NA; CDR3aa: CASSFGQGREKLFF; CDR3nt: TGTGCCAGCAGTTTTGGTCAGGGGAGGGAAAAACTGTTTTTT
j_gene: TRBJ2-7; v_gene: TRBV21-1; d_gene: NA; abundance: NA; CDR3aa: CASSMEGVSHEQYF; CDR3nt: TGTGCCAGCAGCATGGAGGGGGTTTCCCACGAGCAGTACTTC
j_gene: TRBJ2-6; v_gene: TRBV19; d_gene: NA; abundance: NA; CDR3aa: CASSIRTFGTGANVLTF; CDR3nt: TGTGCCAGTAGTATTAGGACATTTGGAACTGGGGCCAACGTCCTGACTTTC
j_gene: TRBJ1-2; v_gene: TRBV15; d_gene: NA; abundance: NA; CDR3aa: CATSRGSGNYGYTF; CDR3nt: TGTGCCACCAGCAGAGGGTCAGGGAACTATGGCTACACCTTC
j_gene: TRBJ2-2; v_gene: TRBV10-3; d_gene: NA; abundance: NA; CDR3aa: CAITEVRAGNTGELFF; CDR3nt: TGTGCCATCACCGAAGTGCGGGCGGGGAACACCGGGGAGCTGTTTTTT
j_gene: TRBJ1-3; v_gene: TRBV18; d_gene: TRBD1; abundance: NA; CDR3aa: CASSPPTGVYGNTIYF; CDR3nt: TGTGCCAGCTCACCACCCACAGGGGTGTATGGAAACACCATATATTTT
j_gene: TRBJ2-3; v_gene: TRBV6-1; d_gene: NA; abundance: NA; CDR3aa: CASNPLPGADTQYF; CDR3nt: TGTGCCAGCAACCCCCTTCCAGGGGCAGATACGCAGTATTTT
j_gene: TRBJ2-7; v_gene: TRBV6-1; d_gene: TRBD1; abundance: NA; CDR3aa: CASSEWVGQGAGQYF; CDR3nt: TGTGCCAGCAGTGAATGGGTGGGACAGGGGGCCGGGCAGTACTTC
j_gene: TRBJ2-3; v_gene: TRBV10-2; d_gene: NA; abundance: NA; CDR3aa: CASSPSTDTQYF; CDR3nt: TGCGCCAGCAGTCCTAGCACAGATACGCAGTATTTT
j_gene: TRBJ2-7; v_gene: TRBV27; d_gene: TRBD2; abundance: NA; CDR3aa: CASSRMRGGLEQYF; CDR3nt: TGTGCCAGCAGCCGTATGCGGGGGGGCCTCGAGCAGTACTTC
j_gene: TRBJ2-1; v_gene: TRBV28; d_gene: TRBD1; abundance: NA; CDR3aa: CASSPGTVVREQFF; CDR3nt: TGTGCCAGCAGTCCCGGGACAGTCGTTCGGGAGCAGTTCTTC
j_gene: TRBJ1-4; v_gene: TRBV5-1; d_gene: TRBD1; abundance: NA; CDR3aa: CASSPTRGTGGSPTNEKLFF; CDR3nt: TGCGCCAGCAGCCCGACGAGGGGGACAGGGGGCTCGCCAACTAATGAAAAACTGTTTTTT
j_gene: TRBJ2-1; v_gene: TRBV7-2; d_gene: TRBD2; abundance: NA; CDR3aa: CASSPASGSHYNEQFF; CDR3nt: TGTGCCAGCAGCCCCGCTAGCGGGAGCCACTACAATGAGCAGTTCTTC